This T cell receptor beta chain was profiled in a study of blood T cell repertoires in COVID-19. In the study overall: Researchers got acute and convalescent COVID-19 samples from the United States, Italy and Spain. PBMCs, B-cell-depleted T cells, or T cells provided the cDNA or gDNA that made up the material.

Recruits, aged roughly 18 to 100 years, lived in 25 or so US areas. Participant-reported clinical history was the basis for cohort assignment. Trimming left V 8 bases short and J 0 bases short, with 17 bases between. The V gene's germline CDR1 is MDHEN and CDR2 SYDVKM. The length of the CDR3 is 16 residues. Clones were sequenced by immunoSEQ multiplex PCR, and TCRdb holds only the in-frame ones, with some missing. The sample records approximately 180,000 clones, roughly nine tenths being singletons. Sequencing was performed on PBMCs or T cells enriched from blood (not recorded which). This TCR was recovered from a woman in her forties with acute COVID-19. V and J are TRBV28 and TRBJ1-5; a possible D gene is TRBD1 (6 bases). The CDR3 DNA sequence: TGTGCCAGCTGGCGAGGGGGACGATATAGCAATCAGCCCCAGCATTTT. As protein: CASWRGGRYSNQPQHF.